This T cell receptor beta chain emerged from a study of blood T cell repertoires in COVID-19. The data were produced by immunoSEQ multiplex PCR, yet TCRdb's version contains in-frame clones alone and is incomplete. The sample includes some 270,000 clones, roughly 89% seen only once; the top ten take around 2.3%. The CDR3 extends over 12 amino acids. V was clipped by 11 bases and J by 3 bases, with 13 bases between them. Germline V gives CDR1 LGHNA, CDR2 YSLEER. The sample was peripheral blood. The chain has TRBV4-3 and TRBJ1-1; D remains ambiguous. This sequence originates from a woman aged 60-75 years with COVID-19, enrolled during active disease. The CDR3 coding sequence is TGCGCCGGAGCTGCCGGGGACACTGAAGCTTTCTTT. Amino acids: CAGAAGDTEAFF.